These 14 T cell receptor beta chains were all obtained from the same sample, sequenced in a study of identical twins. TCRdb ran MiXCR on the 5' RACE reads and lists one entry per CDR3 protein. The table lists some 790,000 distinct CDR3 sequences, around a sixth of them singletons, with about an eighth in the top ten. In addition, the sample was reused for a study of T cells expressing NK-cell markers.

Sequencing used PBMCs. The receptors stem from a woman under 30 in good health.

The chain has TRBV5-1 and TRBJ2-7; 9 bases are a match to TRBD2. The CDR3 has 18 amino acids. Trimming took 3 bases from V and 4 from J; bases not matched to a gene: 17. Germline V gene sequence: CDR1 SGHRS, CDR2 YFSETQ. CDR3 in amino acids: CASSSNLGEREVWYEQYF. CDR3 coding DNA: TGCGCCAGCAGCTCCAACCTCGGCGAGCGGGAGGTTTGGTACGAGCAGTACTTC.

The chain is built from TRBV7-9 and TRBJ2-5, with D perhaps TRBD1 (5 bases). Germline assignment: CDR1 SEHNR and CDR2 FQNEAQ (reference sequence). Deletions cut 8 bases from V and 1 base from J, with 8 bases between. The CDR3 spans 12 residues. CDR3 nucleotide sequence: TGTGCCAGCGCTAGGGGCCAAGAGACCCAGTACTTC. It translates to CASARGQETQYF.

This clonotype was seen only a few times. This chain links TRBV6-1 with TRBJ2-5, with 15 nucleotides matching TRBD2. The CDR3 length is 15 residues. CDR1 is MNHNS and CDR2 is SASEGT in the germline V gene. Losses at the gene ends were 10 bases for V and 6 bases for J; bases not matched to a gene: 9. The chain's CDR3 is CATRTGTSGRKTQYF. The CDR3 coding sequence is TGTGCCACCCGGACCGGGACTAGCGGGAGGAAGACCCAGTACTTC.

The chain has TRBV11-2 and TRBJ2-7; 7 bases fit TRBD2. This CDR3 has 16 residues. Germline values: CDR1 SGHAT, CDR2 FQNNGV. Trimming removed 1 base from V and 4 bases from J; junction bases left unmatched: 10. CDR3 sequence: CASSLVTSGATYEQYF. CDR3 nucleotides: TGTGCCAGCAGCTTAGTAACAAGCGGGGCGACTTACGAGCAGTACTTC.

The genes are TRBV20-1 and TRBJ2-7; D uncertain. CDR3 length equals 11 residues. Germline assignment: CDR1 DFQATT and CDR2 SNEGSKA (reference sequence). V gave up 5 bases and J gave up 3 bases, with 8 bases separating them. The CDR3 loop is CSAAPIYEQYF. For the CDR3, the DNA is TGCAGTGCTGCCCCCATCTACGAGCAGTACTTC.

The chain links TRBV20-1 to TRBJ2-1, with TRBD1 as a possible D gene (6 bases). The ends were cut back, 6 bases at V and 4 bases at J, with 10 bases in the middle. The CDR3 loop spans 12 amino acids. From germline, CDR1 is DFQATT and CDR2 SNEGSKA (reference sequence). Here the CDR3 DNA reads TGCAGTGCATTAGGGGGTTACAATGAGCAGTTCTTC. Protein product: CSALGGYNEQFF.

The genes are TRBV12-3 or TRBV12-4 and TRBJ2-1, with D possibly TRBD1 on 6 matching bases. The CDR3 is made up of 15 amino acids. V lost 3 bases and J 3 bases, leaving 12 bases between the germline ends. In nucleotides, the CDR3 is TGTGCCAGCAGTTTGGGGGAAGGGGGCTACAATGAGCAGTTCTTC. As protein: CASSLGEGGYNEQFF.

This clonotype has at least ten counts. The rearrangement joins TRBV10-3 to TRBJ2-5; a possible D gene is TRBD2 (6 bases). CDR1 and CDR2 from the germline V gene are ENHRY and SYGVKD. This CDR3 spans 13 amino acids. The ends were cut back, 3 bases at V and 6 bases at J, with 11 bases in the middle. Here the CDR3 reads CAISDSGRQTQYF. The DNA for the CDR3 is TGTGCCATCAGTGACTCCGGGAGACAGACCCAGTACTTC.

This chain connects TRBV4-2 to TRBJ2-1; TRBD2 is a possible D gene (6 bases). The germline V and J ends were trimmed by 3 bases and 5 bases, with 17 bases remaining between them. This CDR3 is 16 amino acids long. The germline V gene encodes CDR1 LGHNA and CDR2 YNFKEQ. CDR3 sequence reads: CASSQRRDWENNEQFF. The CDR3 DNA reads TGTGCCAGCAGCCAGCGCCGGGACTGGGAGAACAATGAGCAGTTCTTC.

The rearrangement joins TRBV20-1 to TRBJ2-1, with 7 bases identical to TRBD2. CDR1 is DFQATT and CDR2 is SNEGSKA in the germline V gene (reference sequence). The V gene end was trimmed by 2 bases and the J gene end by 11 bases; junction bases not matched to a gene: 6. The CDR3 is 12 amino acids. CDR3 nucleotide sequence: TGCAGTGCTAGACCCGAGGGAGGGAAGCAGTTCTTC. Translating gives CSARPEGGKQFF.

Written as DNA, the CDR3 is TGTGCCAGCAGGCTCCGGGGGGGCATCTCTGGAAACACCATATATTTT. Protein sequence: CASRLRGGISGNTIYF. The chain joins TRBV12-3 or TRBV12-4 to TRBJ1-3, with a tentative D call TRBD1 (6 bases). V lost 6 bases to trimming and J lost 0 bases, with 15 bases between them. CDR3 length: 16 amino acids.

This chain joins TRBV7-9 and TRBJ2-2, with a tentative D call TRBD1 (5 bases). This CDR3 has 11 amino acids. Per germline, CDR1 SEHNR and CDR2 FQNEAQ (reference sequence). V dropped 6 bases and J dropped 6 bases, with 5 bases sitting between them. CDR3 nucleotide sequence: TGTGCCAGCAGAGGGGCCGGGGAGCTGTTTTTT. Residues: CASRGAGELFF.

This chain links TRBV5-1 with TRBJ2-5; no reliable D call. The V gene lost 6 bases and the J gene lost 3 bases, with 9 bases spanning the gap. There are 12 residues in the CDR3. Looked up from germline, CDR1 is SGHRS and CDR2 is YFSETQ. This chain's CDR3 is CASTLSEETQYF. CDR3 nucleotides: TGCGCCAGCACCCTATCGGAAGAGACCCAGTACTTC. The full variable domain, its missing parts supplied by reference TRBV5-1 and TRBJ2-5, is KAGVTQTPRYLIKTRGQQVTLSCSPISGHRSVSWYQQTPGQGLQFLFEYFSETQRNKGNFPGRFSGRQFSNSRSEMNVSTLELGDSALYLCASTLSEETQYFGPGTRLLVL.

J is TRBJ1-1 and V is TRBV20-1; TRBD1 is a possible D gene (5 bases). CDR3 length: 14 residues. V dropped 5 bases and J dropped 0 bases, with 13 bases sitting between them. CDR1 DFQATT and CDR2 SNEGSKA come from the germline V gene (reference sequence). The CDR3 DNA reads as TGCAGTGCTTCCAGGGCAGACATGAACACTGAAGCTTTCTTT. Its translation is CSASRADMNTEAFF.